This TCR beta chain appears in the sequencing data of a study of tumor-infiltrating lymphocytes in primary liver carcinoma. Unsorted bulk tissue (roughly 17-32 mg) underwent RNA and DNA co-extraction. Germline values: CDR1 MDHEN, CDR2 SYDVKM. The CDR3 loop spans 14 amino acids. The V and J ends lost 7 bases and 2 bases respectively, with 12 bases between them. Ten or more counts support this clonotype. With a constant-region primer, TCR beta cDNA was made from 450 to 650 ng of total RNA. TCR beta libraries came from three nested multiplex PCR rounds using slightly modified ARM-PCR. A C-beta reverse primer was combined with TRBV1-TRBV30 forward primers in the first two PCR rounds, and each round had 9 to 10 cycles. MiXCR was run by TCRdb on the multiplex PCR reads, yielding one entry per CDR3 protein. The sample has under 150,000 distinct CDR3 sequences, 65% to 75% seen once.

The chain recombines TRBV28 with TRBJ2-1; D call uncertain. The receptor was isolated from an older woman with primary liver carcinoma and hepatitis B virus infection. Specimen: tumor-adjacent normal liver tissue. CDR3 region: CASNSLGTYNEQFF. For the CDR3, the DNA is TGTGCCAGCAACAGCTTAGGTACCTACAATGAGCAGTTCTTC.